This note documents a single TCR beta chain sequence. The sample originates from a study of blood T cell repertoires in COVID-19. At the level of the study: The United States, Italy and Spain provided the acute and convalescent COVID-19 samples.

Trimming took 3 bases from V and 7 from J; bases not matched to a gene: 14. The CDR3 covers 17 residues. Germline CDR1 reads SEHNR; CDR2 reads FQNEAQ (reference sequence). This table comes from immunoSEQ multiplex PCR, and its TCRdb copy is limited to in-frame clones, with some not included. Counted here are 75,000 to 95,000 clones, about 90% occurring once; the ten biggest clones make up 5.8%. Sequenced input: peripheral blood. The chain has TRBV7-9 and TRBJ2-1; 8 bases line up with TRBD2. The TCR sequence derives from a man in his fifties or sixties with active COVID-19. In DNA form, the CDR3 reads TGTGCCAGCAGCTTCCACCCAGCGGGAGATAGTTTGAATGAGCAGTTCTTC. Protein: CASSFHPAGDSLNEQFF.